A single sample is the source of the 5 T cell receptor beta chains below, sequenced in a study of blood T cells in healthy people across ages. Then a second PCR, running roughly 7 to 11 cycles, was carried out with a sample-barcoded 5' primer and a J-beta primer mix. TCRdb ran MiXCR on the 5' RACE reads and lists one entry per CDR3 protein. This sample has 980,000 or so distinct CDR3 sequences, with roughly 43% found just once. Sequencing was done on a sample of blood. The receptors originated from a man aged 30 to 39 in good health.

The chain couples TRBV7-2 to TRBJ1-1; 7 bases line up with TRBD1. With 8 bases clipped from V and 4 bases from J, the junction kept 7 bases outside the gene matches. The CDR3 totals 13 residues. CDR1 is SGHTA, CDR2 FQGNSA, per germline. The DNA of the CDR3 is TGTGCCAGCCTCCTAGGGGGCAGCACTGAAGCTTTCTTT. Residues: CASLLGGSTEAFF.

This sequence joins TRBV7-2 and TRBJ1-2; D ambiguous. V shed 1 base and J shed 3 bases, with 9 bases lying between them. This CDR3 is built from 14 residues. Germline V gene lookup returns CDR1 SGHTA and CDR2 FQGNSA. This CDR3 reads CASSLGTDHYGYTF. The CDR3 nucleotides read TGTGCCAGCAGCTTAGGGACGGACCACTATGGCTACACCTTC.

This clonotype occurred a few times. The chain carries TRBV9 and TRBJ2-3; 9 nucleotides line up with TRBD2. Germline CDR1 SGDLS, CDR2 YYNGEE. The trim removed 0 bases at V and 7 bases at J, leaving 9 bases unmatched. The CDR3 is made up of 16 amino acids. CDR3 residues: CASSVATAGGPYTQYF. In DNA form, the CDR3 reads TGTGCCAGCAGCGTAGCTACCGCGGGGGGGCCTTATACGCAGTATTTT.

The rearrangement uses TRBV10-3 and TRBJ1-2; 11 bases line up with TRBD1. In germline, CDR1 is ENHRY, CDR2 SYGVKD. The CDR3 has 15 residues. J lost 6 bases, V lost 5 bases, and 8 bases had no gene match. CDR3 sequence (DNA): TGTGCCATCAGTAACCTGGGACAGGGGGAAAATGGCTACACCTTC. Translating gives CAISNLGQGENGYTF.

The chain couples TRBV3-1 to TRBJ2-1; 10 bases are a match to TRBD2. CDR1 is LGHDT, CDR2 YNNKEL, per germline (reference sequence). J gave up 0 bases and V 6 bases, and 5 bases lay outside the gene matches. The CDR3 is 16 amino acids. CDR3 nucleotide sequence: TGTGCCAGCAGGGCTAGCGGGGGTTACTCCTACAATGAGCAGTTCTTC. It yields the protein CASRASGGYSYNEQFF.